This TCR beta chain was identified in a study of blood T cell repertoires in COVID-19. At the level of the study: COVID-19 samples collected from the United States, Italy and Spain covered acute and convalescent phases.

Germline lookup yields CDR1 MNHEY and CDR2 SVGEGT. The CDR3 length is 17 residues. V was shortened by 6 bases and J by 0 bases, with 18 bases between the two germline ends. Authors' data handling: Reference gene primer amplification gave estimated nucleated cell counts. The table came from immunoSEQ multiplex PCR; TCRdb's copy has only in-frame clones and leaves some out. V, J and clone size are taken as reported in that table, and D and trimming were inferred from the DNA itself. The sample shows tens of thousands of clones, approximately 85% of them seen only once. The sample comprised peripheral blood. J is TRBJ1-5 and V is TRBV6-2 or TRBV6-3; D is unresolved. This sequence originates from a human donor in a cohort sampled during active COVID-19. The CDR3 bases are TGTGCCAGCAGCAACGGAGGCCACCAATATAGCAATCAGCCCCAGCATTTT. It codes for CASSNGGHQYSNQPQHF.